The rows below give T cell receptor beta chains drawn from one sample of a study of blood T cell repertoires in COVID-19. The data were produced by immunoSEQ multiplex PCR, yet TCRdb's version contains in-frame clones alone and is incomplete. The repertoire holds approximately 350,000 clones, over 70% seen once, with approximately 3% in the top ten. Sequencing used peripheral blood. These TCRs come from a man aged 30 to 39 with active or convalescent COVID-19. The CDR3 runs from the conserved cysteine through the conserved F or W. D genes are given only for firm matches. Some rows mark clone size as missing; the rest say once, few, many or name a class of expanded clone.

CDR3 DNA: TGTGCCAGCAGTGTCCAACAGGGTATGACCTACGAGCAGTACTTC
CDR3 protein: CASSVQQGMTYEQYF
J gene: TRBJ2-7
clone size: .
V gene: TRBV2
D gene: .

CDR3 DNA: TGTGCCAGCAGTTTGGGGGCCGCTCGGACCCAGCATTTT
CDR3 protein: CASSLGAARTQHF
J gene: TRBJ1-5
clone size: .
V gene: TRBV6-2/TRBV6-3
D gene: .

CDR3 DNA: TGTGCCAGCAGCTATAGCGGGCAGGAGACCCAGTACTTC
CDR3 protein: CASSYSGQETQYF
J gene: TRBJ2-5
clone size: .
V gene: TRBV9
D gene: TRBD2

CDR3 DNA: TGTGCCAGTAGTCTAGGGACAGGGCACACCGGGGAGCTGTTTTTT
CDR3 protein: CASSLGTGHTGELFF
J gene: TRBJ2-2
clone size: .
V gene: TRBV19
D gene: TRBD1

CDR3 DNA: TGTGCCAGCAGTTTGGCCGGGGTCGGCTACACCTTC
CDR3 protein: CASSLAGVGYTF
J gene: TRBJ1-2
clone size: few
V gene: TRBV28
D gene: .

CDR3 DNA: TGTGCCAGCAGCGTAGCTGGAGAGGGCACTGAAGCTTTCTTT
CDR3 protein: CASSVAGEGTEAFF
J gene: TRBJ1-1
clone size: .
V gene: TRBV9
D gene: .

CDR3 DNA: TGTGCCTGGAGATACTACTCTGGAAACACCATATATTTT
CDR3 protein: CAWRYYSGNTIYF
J gene: TRBJ1-3
clone size: .
V gene: TRBV30
D gene: .

CDR3 DNA: TGTGCCAGCAGCTCGGACAGGGGTTTTGCCACCGGGGAGCTGTTTTTT
CDR3 protein: CASSSDRGFATGELFF
J gene: TRBJ2-2
clone size: .
V gene: TRBV7-8
D gene: TRBD1

CDR3 DNA: TGTGCCAGCAGTCGACTTGCTACAGGGGGAGGCTACACCTTC
CDR3 protein: CASSRLATGGGYTF
J gene: TRBJ1-2
clone size: .
V gene: TRBV6-2/TRBV6-3
D gene: TRBD1

CDR3 DNA: TGTGCCAGCAGCTTTACACAGGGGGCCAGTCAGCCCCAGCATTTT
CDR3 protein: CASSFTQGASQPQHF
J gene: TRBJ1-5
clone size: .
V gene: TRBV7-2
D gene: TRBD1

CDR3 DNA: TGTGCCGGCGGAGGGGAAGAGACCCAGTACTTC
CDR3 protein: CAGGGEETQYF
J gene: TRBJ2-5
clone size: once
V gene: TRBV2
D gene: .

CDR3 DNA: TGTGCCACCAGTGGTGGACAGGGAGGTTTCTATGGCTACACCTTC
CDR3 protein: CATSGGQGGFYGYTF
J gene: TRBJ1-2
clone size: .
V gene: TRBV24-1
D gene: TRBD1

CDR3 DNA: TGTGCCACCAGCAATAGGACAGGGGGCGCCCCAAACTCCTACGAGCAGTACTTC
CDR3 protein: CATSNRTGGAPNSYEQYF
J gene: TRBJ2-7
clone size: .
V gene: TRBV15
D gene: TRBD1

CDR3 DNA: TGTGCCAGCAGCCGCGGGGGCCCGTCGGGGGTCACCCTCCACTTT
CDR3 protein: CASSRGGPSGVTLHF
J gene: TRBJ1-6
clone size: .
V gene: TRBV7-9
D gene: .

CDR3 DNA: TGTGCCAGCAGTGTTTCGGGGTCCTACAATGAGCAGTTCTTC
CDR3 protein: CASSVSGSYNEQFF
J gene: TRBJ2-1
clone size: .
V gene: TRBV6-2/TRBV6-3
D gene: .

CDR3 DNA: TGCAGCGTTGAGGGGGACAGGGAGAACACTGAAGCTTTCTTT
CDR3 protein: CSVEGDRENTEAFF
J gene: TRBJ1-1
clone size: .
V gene: TRBV29-1
D gene: TRBD1

CDR3 DNA: TGTGCCAGCAGTTTCAACACAGGGGGCACTGAAGCTTTCTTT
CDR3 protein: CASSFNTGGTEAFF
J gene: TRBJ1-1
clone size: .
V gene: TRBV27
D gene: TRBD1

CDR3 DNA: TGTGCCAGCAGTGAAGAAAGAGGTTCAGCTTTCTTT
CDR3 protein: CASSEERGSAFF
J gene: TRBJ1-1
clone size: .
V gene: TRBV2
D gene: .

CDR3 DNA: TGTGCCAGCAGCAACCCTAGCGGGAGGGCCGGGGAGCTGTTTTTT
CDR3 protein: CASSNPSGRAGELFF
J gene: TRBJ2-2
clone size: .
V gene: TRBV7-9
D gene: TRBD2

CDR3 DNA: TGTGCCAGCAGTCCCCTGGACAGGGTTGCCCACGAGCAGTACTTC
CDR3 protein: CASSPLDRVAHEQYF
J gene: TRBJ2-7
clone size: .
V gene: TRBV28
D gene: TRBD1

CDR3 DNA: TGCAGCGTTGATGGGGAGAAGGCCTATGGCTACACCTTC
CDR3 protein: CSVDGEKAYGYTF
J gene: TRBJ1-2
clone size: .
V gene: TRBV29-1
D gene: .

CDR3 DNA: TGTGCCAGCAGTCGGTTAGCGGGGGGTGAGACCCAGTACTTC
CDR3 protein: CASSRLAGGETQYF
J gene: TRBJ2-5
clone size: .
V gene: TRBV2
D gene: TRBD2

CDR3 DNA: TGTGCCACCTACCGGGGGTGGGGCATGAACACTGAAGCTTTCTTT
CDR3 protein: CATYRGWGMNTEAFF
J gene: TRBJ1-1
clone size: .
V gene: TRBV5-6
D gene: .

CDR3 DNA: TGTGCCAGCAGCCCGTCTTCCGGGACAGGGGATTCACCCCTCCACTTT
CDR3 protein: CASSPSSGTGDSPLHF
J gene: TRBJ1-6
clone size: .
V gene: TRBV5-6
D gene: TRBD1

CDR3 DNA: TGCAGCGCTTTACCGCGGGGGGGGTACGATGAGCAGTTCTTC
CDR3 protein: CSALPRGGYDEQFF
J gene: TRBJ2-1
clone size: .
V gene: TRBV29-1
D gene: TRBD2

CDR3 DNA: TGCGCCAGCAGCCCCGGGACAGGGGGCGGGAATGAGCAGTTCTTC
CDR3 protein: CASSPGTGGGNEQFF
J gene: TRBJ2-1
clone size: .
V gene: TRBV5-1
D gene: TRBD1

CDR3 DNA: TGCAGCGTGGCTCGGACAGGGTCGACGGGCGAGCAGTACTTC
CDR3 protein: CSVARTGSTGEQYF
J gene: TRBJ2-7
clone size: .
V gene: TRBV29-1
D gene: TRBD1

CDR3 DNA: TGTGCCAGTAGTATAGGGGGCGGCTCCTACGAGCAGTACTTC
CDR3 protein: CASSIGGGSYEQYF
J gene: TRBJ2-7
clone size: .
V gene: TRBV19
D gene: .

CDR3 DNA: TGTGCCAGTAGTATAGGCGGGGGCTCTAAGCCCCAGCATTTT
CDR3 protein: CASSIGGGSKPQHF
J gene: TRBJ1-5
clone size: .
V gene: TRBV19
D gene: .

CDR3 DNA: TGTGCCAGCAGCCCGGGGACAGGGACGGCCTACGAGCAGTACTTC
CDR3 protein: CASSPGTGTAYEQYF
J gene: TRBJ2-7
clone size: .
V gene: TRBV3-1/TRBV3-2
D gene: TRBD1

CDR3 DNA: TGTGCCAGCAGTTTATTGCCGGGATCACCCCTCCACTTT
CDR3 protein: CASSLLPGSPLHF
J gene: TRBJ1-6
clone size: .
V gene: TRBV27
D gene: .

CDR3 DNA: TGTGCCTGGAAGGCCAAGCGAAGCTCCTACGAGCAGTACTTC
CDR3 protein: CAWKAKRSSYEQYF
J gene: TRBJ2-7
clone size: .
V gene: TRBV30
D gene: .

CDR3 DNA: TGTGCCAGCAGCTTAGGAGGACAAGAGACCCAGTACTTC
CDR3 protein: CASSLGGQETQYF
J gene: TRBJ2-5
clone size: .
V gene: TRBV5-4
D gene: .

CDR3 DNA: TGTGCCAGCAGCTTGAAGGGGATAGCTGGAAACACCATATATTTT
CDR3 protein: CASSLKGIAGNTIYF
J gene: TRBJ1-3
clone size: .
V gene: TRBV5-4
D gene: .

CDR3 DNA: TGTGCCAGCAGCCAAAAAATCCGGGACACCATATATTTT
CDR3 protein: CASSQKIRDTIYF
J gene: TRBJ1-3
clone size: .
V gene: TRBV7-9
D gene: .

CDR3 DNA: TGTGCCAGCAGGACAAGACAGGGGCGGGACACTGAAGCTTTCTTT
CDR3 protein: CASRTRQGRDTEAFF
J gene: TRBJ1-1
clone size: .
V gene: TRBV6-4
D gene: TRBD1

CDR3 DNA: TGTGCCACCAGTGATCCTGGGGCGGCTAGCTCCTACAATGAGCAGTTCTTC
CDR3 protein: CATSDPGAASSYNEQFF
J gene: TRBJ2-1
clone size: .
V gene: TRBV24-1
D gene: .

CDR3 DNA: TGTGCCAGCAGTTTACAGGAGACTTTAAATGAAAAACTGTTTTTT
CDR3 protein: CASSLQETLNEKLFF
J gene: TRBJ1-4
clone size: .
V gene: TRBV6-2/TRBV6-3
D gene: .

CDR3 DNA: TGTGCCAGCAGCCAAGCCCCAGGGACAGTACACGAGCAGTACTTC
CDR3 protein: CASSQAPGTVHEQYF
J gene: TRBJ2-7
clone size: .
V gene: TRBV3-1/TRBV3-2
D gene: TRBD1

CDR3 DNA: TGTGCCAGCAGTTACCCCCCTAGCTCCTACGAGCAGTACTTC
CDR3 protein: CASSYPPSSYEQYF
J gene: TRBJ2-7
clone size: .
V gene: TRBV6-2/TRBV6-3
D gene: .

CDR3 DNA: TGTGCCAGCAGCCCTCGCGGGGTTGGGGAGACCCAGTACTTC
CDR3 protein: CASSPRGVGETQYF
J gene: TRBJ2-5
clone size: .
V gene: TRBV27
D gene: .

CDR3 DNA: TGTGCCAGCAAGGGACAGGGGGCCTCCGAGCAGTACTTC
CDR3 protein: CASKGQGASEQYF
J gene: TRBJ2-7
clone size: .
V gene: TRBV28
D gene: TRBD1

CDR3 DNA: TGTGCCAGCTCACCAGGGTCCGATACGCAGTATTTT
CDR3 protein: CASSPGSDTQYF
J gene: TRBJ2-3
clone size: .
V gene: TRBV25-1
D gene: .

CDR3 DNA: TGTGCCTGGACCCCTTGGACTAGCCAAGAGACCCAGTACTTC
CDR3 protein: CAWTPWTSQETQYF
J gene: TRBJ2-5
clone size: .
V gene: TRBV30
D gene: TRBD2

CDR3 DNA: TGTGCCAGCAGCTTGGGAGCGGACAGGGGGGTCTATGGCTACACCTTC
CDR3 protein: CASSLGADRGVYGYTF
J gene: TRBJ1-2
clone size: once
V gene: TRBV5-4
D gene: TRBD1

CDR3 DNA: TGTGCCAGCAGCCGGAAGGTACTAGCGGAAACAGATACGCAGTATTTT
CDR3 protein: CASSRKVLAETDTQYF
J gene: TRBJ2-3
clone size: .
V gene: TRBV7-3
D gene: TRBD2

CDR3 DNA: TGTGCCAGCAGAGTAAGAACCCACGGTACCTACGAGCAGTACTTC
CDR3 protein: CASRVRTHGTYEQYF
J gene: TRBJ2-7
clone size: .
V gene: TRBV27
D gene: .

CDR3 DNA: TGCGCCAGCAGCCAGGGGACACAATACAGTGGCTCCTACGAGCAGTACTTC
CDR3 protein: CASSQGTQYSGSYEQYF
J gene: TRBJ2-7
clone size: .
V gene: TRBV4-1
D gene: .